The T cell receptor (beta chain) described here comes from a study of blood T cell repertoires in COVID-19. In the study overall: Acute and convalescent COVID-19 samples came from the United States, Italy and Spain. The cDNA or gDNA used as material had been derived from T cells, B-cell-depleted T cells, or PBMCs.

There are 16 residues in the CDR3. Germline V lookup: CDR1 LNHDA, CDR2 SQIVND (reference sequence). The V end lost 1 base, the J end lost 6 bases, and 15 bases lay between the germline ends. Per the study methods: Estimated nucleated cell counts came from reference gene primer amplification. Sequencing used immunoSEQ multiplex PCR; TCRdb keeps in-frame clones, though not all of them. The V and J calls and the clone size are those of that table, but D and trimming were determined from the DNA. The top ten hold approximately 2.4% of the sample, which has 120,000 to 150,000 clones, more than 70% seen once.

Sequenced input: peripheral blood. The sequence was obtained from a human donor in a cohort sampled during active COVID-19. This rearrangement joins TRBV19 to TRBJ2-2, with D perhaps TRBD1 (6 bases). CDR3 nucleotide sequence: TGTGCCAGTAGTATAGGTCGCAGGGGCAACGCCGGGGAGCTGTTTTTT. This translates into CASSIGRRGNAGELFF.